A selection of T cell receptor beta chains follows, all from one sample in a study of blood T cell repertoires in COVID-19. This table comes from immunoSEQ multiplex PCR, and its TCRdb copy is limited to in-frame clones, with some not included. This repertoire shows approximately 450,000 clones, approximately 90% found once; its top ten account for about 4.3%. Sequences were obtained from peripheral blood. These TCRs come from a woman in her twenties or thirties with acute or convalescent COVID-19. The CDR3 runs from the conserved cysteine through the conserved F or W. D genes are given only for firm matches. Size values are once, few and many counts, or a class for expanded clones, and some rows have none.

CATSSRDSVVSEAFF	TGTGCCACCAGCTCCAGGGATTCCGTGGTCTCTGAAGCTTTCTTT	NA	TRBV15	NA	TRBJ1-1
CARGPGTGTGGYTF	TGTGCCAGAGGGCCGGGGACAGGGACTGGGGGCTACACCTTC	NA	TRBV2	TRBD1	TRBJ1-2
CASTPTGTGELFF	TGTGCCAGCACCCCAACCGGCACCGGGGAGCTGTTTTTT	NA	TRBV7-7	NA	TRBJ2-2
CASDCYTQYF	TGTGCCAGCGACTGTTATACGCAGTATTTT	NA	TRBV9	NA	TRBJ2-3
CASSITVVAVPAEQYF	TGTGCCAGTAGTATCACGGTGGTAGCGGTACCCGCCGAGCAGTACTTC	NA	TRBV19	NA	TRBJ2-7
CASSRAGGPDEQYF	TGTGCCAGCAGTAGGGCGGGGGGGCCCGACGAGCAGTACTTC	NA	TRBV27	TRBD2	TRBJ2-7
CASSLSRTGGLPLHF	TGTGCCAGCAGTTTATCGCGGACGGGAGGCCTACCCCTCCACTTT	NA	TRBV27	NA	TRBJ1-6
CASSSGYTDTQYF	TGTGCCAGCAGCAGCGGATACACAGATACGCAGTATTTT	NA	TRBV5-8	NA	TRBJ2-3
CASTRGGDTGELFF	TGCGCCAGCACCCGGGGGGGCGACACCGGGGAGCTGTTTTTT	NA	TRBV10-1	TRBD2	TRBJ2-2
CASSEQGNLAWNSPLHF	TGTGCCAGCAGTGAACAGGGAAACTTGGCATGGAATTCACCCCTCCACTTT	few	TRBV6-1	NA	TRBJ1-6
CASSQYFGNTIYF	TGTGCCAGCAGCCAATATTTTGGAAACACCATATATTTT	NA	TRBV4-2	NA	TRBJ1-3
CASSSSGNTEAFF	TGTGCCAGCAGCTCTTCAGGGAACACTGAAGCTTTCTTT	NA	TRBV7-9	NA	TRBJ1-1
CASSTYQAGSSEQYF	TGTGCCAGCAGCACCTATCAGGCAGGGTCATCCGAGCAGTACTTC	few	TRBV7-9	NA	TRBJ2-7
CASSTGLASYEQYF	TGTGCCAGCAGCACGGGACTTGCGTCCTACGAGCAGTACTTC	NA	TRBV7-2	NA	TRBJ2-7
CASSIGRGRGTEAFF	TGTGCCAGTAGTATAGGCAGGGGGCGCGGCACTGAAGCTTTCTTT	once	TRBV19	TRBD1	TRBJ1-1
CASSDSSGGRSDTQYF	TGCGCCAGCAGCGATTCTAGCGGGGGCAGATCAGATACGCAGTATTTT	NA	TRBV5-1	TRBD2	TRBJ2-3
CASSYTGGSNQPQHF	TGTGCCAGCAGTTACACAGGGGGTAGCAATCAGCCCCAGCATTTT	once	TRBV7-9	TRBD1	TRBJ1-5
CATSRDRSPTSTDTQYF	TGTGCCACCAGCAGAGATAGGAGTCCTACTAGCACAGATACGCAGTATTTT	NA	TRBV15	NA	TRBJ2-3
CASSPRRFESYGYTF	TGTGCCAGTAGTCCAAGGAGGTTTGAGTCCTATGGCTACACCTTC	NA	TRBV19	NA	TRBJ1-2
CAWSVFTEETQYF	TGTGCCTGGAGTGTATTCACAGAAGAGACCCAGTACTTC	NA	TRBV30	NA	TRBJ2-5
CASSQEGRASNQPQHF	TGTGCCAGCAGCCAAGAAGGGAGGGCTAGTAATCAGCCCCAGCATTTT	NA	TRBV4-2	NA	TRBJ1-5
CASSPGTLRAGNEQFF	TGTGCCAGCAGCCCCGGAACCCTCAGGGCTGGGAATGAGCAGTTCTTC	NA	TRBV7-9	NA	TRBJ2-1
CASSLIQGALRRSYNSPLHF	TGCGCCAGCAGCCTTATACAGGGGGCGCTTAGACGGTCCTATAATTCACCCCTCCACTTT	NA	TRBV23-1	TRBD1	TRBJ1-6
CASSLTYEAFF	TGTGCCAGCAGCTTGACATATGAAGCTTTCTTT	NA	TRBV5-8	NA	TRBJ1-1
CAWSIPAVRYGNTIYF	TGTGCCTGGAGTATCCCGGCGGTGAGATATGGAAACACCATATATTTT	NA	TRBV30	NA	TRBJ1-3
CASQRHDGGLIEQYF	TGTGCCAGCCAGAGACATGATGGGGGCCTGATCGAGCAGTACTTC	once	TRBV28	NA	TRBJ2-7
CASSTGGSANEQFF	TGCGCCAGCAGCACCGGCGGGTCGGCCAATGAGCAGTTCTTC	few	TRBV5-1	NA	TRBJ2-1
CASSLAGTSGLPYEQYF	TGTGCCAGCAGCTTAGCAGGGACTAGCGGGCTTCCCTACGAGCAGTACTTC	NA	TRBV7-2	TRBD2	TRBJ2-7
CASSLLGTGRNTEAFF	TGTGCCAGCAGCCTCCTAGGGACAGGGAGGAACACTGAAGCTTTCTTT	few	TRBV7-3	TRBD1	TRBJ1-1